This TCR beta chain was sequenced in a study of identical twins. Points on this clonotype: Its antigen is as yet unknown.

Healthy Caucasian individuals made up all the donors. Overall study results and limits: Models underestimated TCR alpha sharing (out-of-frame) in monozygotic twins. Cross-sectional statistics, not tracking of the same donors, supported the conclusions.

TCRdb re-called the 5' RACE reads through MiXCR, storing one row per CDR3 protein. The sample lists some 1,700,000 distinct CDR3 sequences, about 32% occurring once. This CDR3 is built from 15 residues. The V gene lost 5 bases and the J gene lost 11 bases, with 24 bases spanning the gap. CDR1 is MDHEN and CDR2 is SYDVKM in the germline V gene. J is TRBJ2-5 and V is TRBV28, with D maybe TRBD2 (5 bases). This receptor was obtained from a newborn girl in good health. The sample comprised cord blood. CDR3 sequence: CASSPQREGYNEQYF. In nucleotides, the CDR3 is TGTGCCAGCAGTCCTCAGAGAGAGGGTTACAATGAGCAGTACTTC. Using reference TRBV28 and TRBJ2-5 for the parts outside the CDR3, the full variable domain is DVKVTQSSRYLVKRTGEKVFLECVQDMDHENMFWYRQDPGLGLRLIYFSYDVKMKEKGDIPEGYSVSREKKERFSLILESASTNQTSMYLCASSPQREGYNEQYFGPGTRLLVL.